Listed below are T cell receptor beta chains from one sample, sequenced in a study of cytomegalovirus exposure and HLA in healthy donors. Sequencing was performed with immunoSEQ multiplex PCR; in TCRdb, only in-frame clones are kept and a portion is missing. The repertoire includes some 200,000 clones, roughly 83% of them detected once, and about 0.37% sits in the top ten. The specimen sequenced was PBMCs. The receptor set was obtained from a male donor in good health and CMV-seropositive. Each CDR3 is given with its conserved first and last residue. D genes are given only for firm matches. Not all rows give a size; the values are once, few, many and, for expanded clones, a class.

size	D	V	J	CDR3	DNA
.	.	TRBV7-3	TRBJ2-7	CASSLGGNGYEQYF	TGTGCCAGCAGCTTAGGCGGCAATGGCTACGAGCAGTACTTC
.	.	TRBV10-3	TRBJ1-1	CAISEGGAGMNTEAFF	TGTGCCATCAGTGAAGGGGGGGCGGGCATGAACACTGAAGCTTTCTTT
once	.	TRBV7-3	TRBJ1-2	CASSPQSSGNGYTF	TGTGCCAGCAGCCCTCAGTCGTCGGGAAATGGCTACACCTTC
.	TRBD2	TRBV28	TRBJ2-3	CATTSPAGGPTDTQYF	TGTGCCACCACGTCCCCAGCGGGAGGGCCCACAGATACGCAGTATTTT
.	.	TRBV18	TRBJ1-5	CASSPGGGPESGSAQHF	TGTGCCAGCTCACCAGGCGGGGGTCCCGAGTCCGGTAGTGCCCAGCATTTT
.	TRBD1	TRBV11-3	TRBJ2-7	CASSLTGQGNEQYF	TGTGCCAGCAGCTTAACGGGACAGGGGAACGAGCAGTACTTC
few	TRBD1	TRBV28	TRBJ1-6	CASSAGGANSPLHF	TGTGCCAGCAGTGCAGGGGGCGCGAATTCACCCCTCCACTTT
.	.	TRBV6-5	TRBJ1-1	CASRTGLRNTEAFF	TGTGCCAGCAGGACGGGACTGAGGAACACTGAAGCTTTCTTT
once	.	TRBV7-6	TRBJ2-7	CASSSLYEQYF	TGTGCCAGCAGCTCCCTCTACGAGCAGTACTTC
.	TRBD2	TRBV4-3	TRBJ2-7	CASSQGSTSGRYEQYF	TGCGCCAGCAGCCAAGGTTCAACTAGCGGGAGGTACGAGCAGTACTTC
.	TRBD2	TRBV27	TRBJ2-1	CASRGLAAYNEQFF	TGTGCCAGCAGGGGACTAGCGGCGTACAATGAGCAGTTCTTC
.	.	TRBV9	TRBJ2-1	CASSVGPTGAHNEQFF	TGTGCCAGCAGCGTCGGCCCTACGGGAGCACATAATGAGCAGTTCTTC
.	.	TRBV10-3	TRBJ1-1	CAISQPGEGPNTEAFF	TGTGCCATCAGCCAACCAGGTGAGGGCCCGAACACTGAAGCTTTCTTT
.	TRBD1	TRBV7-9	TRBJ1-1	CSSSFLGSRGYEAFF	TGTTCCAGCAGCTTTTTAGGGAGCAGGGGGTATGAAGCTTTCTTT
.	TRBD2	TRBV11-2	TRBJ2-3	CASSRSSGGYTDTQYF	TGTGCCAGCAGTCGATCTAGCGGGGGGTACACAGATACGCAGTATTTT
.	TRBD2	TRBV7-2	TRBJ2-7	CASIQTSGSSYEQYF	TGTGCCAGCATCCAGACTAGCGGAAGCTCCTACGAGCAGTACTTC
few	.	TRBV6-5	TRBJ2-7	CASSYRQVDYEQYF	TGTGCCAGCAGTTACCGGCAGGTGGACTACGAGCAGTACTTC
.	TRBD2	TRBV6-1	TRBJ2-2	CASRTSGSNGELFF	TGTGCCAGCAGGACTAGCGGGAGTAACGGGGAGCTGTTTTTT
once	TRBD1	TRBV19	TRBJ2-7	CASSIQGAISYEQYF	TGTGCCAGTAGTATCCAGGGGGCGATCTCCTACGAGCAGTACTTC
.	.	TRBV7-2	TRBJ2-2	CASSSTGTGELFF	TGTGCCAGCAGCTCCACTGGCACCGGGGAGCTGTTTTTT
.	.	TRBV7-2	TRBJ2-5	CASSSHLLGGGRETQYF	TGTGCCAGCAGCTCGCATCTTCTAGGGGGGGGCCGGGAGACCCAGTACTTC
.	.	TRBV19	TRBJ1-4	CATRDTVEKLFF	TGTGCCACCCGGGACACGGTTGAAAAACTGTTTTTT
.	TRBD1	TRBV4-1	TRBJ1-6	CASSQDRGNSPLHF	TGCGCCAGCAGCCAAGACAGGGGGAATTCACCCCTCCACTTT
.	.	TRBV10-3	TRBJ2-3	CAISGWETGGTDTQYF	TGTGCCATCAGTGGATGGGAGACAGGAGGCACAGATACGCAGTATTTT
.	TRBD1	TRBV19	TRBJ2-7	CASRGGQKGYEQYF	TGTGCCAGTAGAGGGGGACAGAAGGGGTACGAGCAGTACTTC
once	TRBD1	TRBV5-6	TRBJ1-5	CASSFMIDRDQPQHF	TGTGCCAGCAGCTTCATGATCGACAGGGATCAGCCCCAGCATTTT
.	.	TRBV7-6	TRBJ1-3	CASSPITGAFGNTIYF	TGTGCCAGCAGCCCAATAACAGGTGCTTTCGGAAACACCATATATTTT
.	.	TRBV7-9	TRBJ2-1	CASSLARGLLYNEQFF	TGTGCCAGCAGCTTAGCAAGAGGGCTTCTCTACAATGAGCAGTTCTTC
.	TRBD2	TRBV18	TRBJ2-3	CASSPRGNTDTQYF	TGTGCCAGCTCACCGCGGGGGAACACAGATACGCAGTATTTT
few	TRBD2	TRBV5-4	TRBJ2-1	CASSSQSGGAENEQFF	TGTGCCAGCAGCTCCCAAAGCGGGGGGGCAGAAAATGAGCAGTTCTTC
.	.	TRBV5-1	TRBJ1-1	CASSPGGQGHTEAFF	TGCGCCAGCAGCCCGGGCGGGCAGGGGCACACTGAAGCTTTCTTT
.	TRBD1	TRBV6-1	TRBJ2-7	CASSGQGTNSYEQYF	TGTGCCAGCAGCGGACAGGGGACGAACTCCTACGAGCAGTACTTC
few	.	TRBV5-1	TRBJ2-3	CASRTSQGTDTQYF	TGCGCCAGCAGAACTTCACAGGGAACAGATACGCAGTATTTT
.	.	TRBV28	TRBJ1-1	CASSPSGVWTEAFF	TGTGCCAGCAGTCCATCAGGGGTTTGGACTGAAGCTTTCTTT
.	TRBD2	TRBV9	TRBJ2-1	CASSLGPSGSRNEQFF	TGTGCCAGCAGCCTCGGGCCTAGCGGGAGTCGGAATGAGCAGTTCTTC
.	TRBD2	TRBV10-3	TRBJ2-2	CAISAPSGEGFMDTGELFF	TGTGCCATCAGTGCGCCTAGCGGGGAAGGTTTTATGGACACCGGGGAGCTGTTTTTT
.	TRBD1	TRBV15	TRBJ1-5	CATSRDAGGRSNQPQHF	TGTGCCACCAGCAGAGATGCAGGGGGCAGGAGCAATCAGCCCCAGCATTTT
.	.	TRBV5-6	TRBJ1-5	CASSLARRVEDQPQHF	TGTGCCAGCAGCTTGGCTCGCCGGGTTGAGGATCAGCCCCAGCATTTT
.	TRBD1	TRBV11-2	TRBJ1-3	CASSLESRGRNTIYF	TGTGCCAGCAGCTTAGAGTCCAGGGGGCGAAACACCATATATTTT
.	TRBD2	TRBV7-9	TRBJ2-5	CASSYLAGGVETQYF	TGTGCCAGCAGCTACCTCGCCGGGGGGGTGGAGACCCAGTACTTC
.	TRBD2	TRBV5-4	TRBJ2-5	CASSVDTSDGETQYF	TGTGCCAGCAGCGTCGATACTAGCGACGGAGAGACCCAGTACTTC
few	.	TRBV19	TRBJ2-3	CASSISGDTDTQYF	TGTGCCAGTAGTATATCCGGGGACACAGATACGCAGTATTTT
.	TRBD2	TRBV7-2	TRBJ2-3	CASSSGGLAGTDTQYF	TGTGCCAGCAGCTCTGGGGGACTAGCGGGCACAGATACGCAGTATTTT
.	.	TRBV27	TRBJ2-7	CASSSPTDQEQYF	TGTGCCAGCAGTTCCCCGACAGACCAGGAGCAGTACTTC
.	.	TRBV27	TRBJ2-7	CASSLQGVSSYEQYF	TGTGCCAGCAGTTTACAAGGAGTCTCTTCCTACGAGCAGTACTTC
.	TRBD2	TRBV7-3	TRBJ2-7	CASSLTGTSGGAGYEQYF	TGTGCCAGCAGCTTAACAGGGACTAGCGGGGGGGCCGGCTACGAGCAGTACTTC
.	TRBD2	TRBV7-3	TRBJ2-1	CASPQRGYNEQFF	TGTGCCAGCCCCCAGCGGGGGTACAATGAGCAGTTCTTC
.	.	TRBV9	TRBJ2-6	CASRSRGSHSGANVLTF	TGTGCCAGCAGGAGCCGGGGATCACACTCTGGGGCCAACGTCCTGACTTTC
.	TRBD1	TRBV5-1	TRBJ1-6	CASSRGTGEDSPLHF	TGCGCCAGCAGCCGGGGGACAGGGGAAGATTCACCCCTCCACTTT
.	TRBD2	TRBV9	TRBJ2-3	CASSVGGRGSDTQYF	TGTGCCAGCAGCGTAGGCGGGAGGGGTTCAGATACGCAGTATTTT